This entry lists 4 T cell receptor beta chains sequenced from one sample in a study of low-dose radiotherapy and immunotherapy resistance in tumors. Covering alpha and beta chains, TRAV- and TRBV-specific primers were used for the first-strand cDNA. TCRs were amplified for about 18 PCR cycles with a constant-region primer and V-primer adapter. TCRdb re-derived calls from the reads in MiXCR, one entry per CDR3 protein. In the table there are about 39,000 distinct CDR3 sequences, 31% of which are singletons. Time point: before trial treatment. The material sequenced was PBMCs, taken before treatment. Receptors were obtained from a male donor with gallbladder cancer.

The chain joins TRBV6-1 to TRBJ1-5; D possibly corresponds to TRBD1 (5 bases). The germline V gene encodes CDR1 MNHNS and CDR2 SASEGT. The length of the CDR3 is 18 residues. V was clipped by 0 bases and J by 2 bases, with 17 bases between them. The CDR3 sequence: CASSEARGEGVRNQPQHF. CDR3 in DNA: TGTGCCAGCAGTGAAGCGAGAGGGGAGGGTGTTCGCAATCAGCCCCAGCATTTT.

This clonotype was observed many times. Here the CDR3 DNA reads TGTGCCAGCAGGTCGGACAAATACTACGAGCAGTACTTC. This translates into CASRSDKYYEQYF. This chain links TRBV14 with TRBJ2-7, with D maybe TRBD1 (5 bases). The CDR3 contains 13 residues. Germline CDR1 is SGHDN and CDR2 is FVKESK. V was shortened by 6 bases and J by 3 bases, with 12 bases between the two germline ends.

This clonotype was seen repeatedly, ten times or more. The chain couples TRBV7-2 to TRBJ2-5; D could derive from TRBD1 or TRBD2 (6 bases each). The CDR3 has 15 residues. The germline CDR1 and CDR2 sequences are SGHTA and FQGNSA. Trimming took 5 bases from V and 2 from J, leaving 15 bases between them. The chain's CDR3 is CASSRYRGPQETQYF. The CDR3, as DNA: TGTGCCAGCAGCCGATACCGGGGGCCTCAAGAGACCCAGTACTTC.

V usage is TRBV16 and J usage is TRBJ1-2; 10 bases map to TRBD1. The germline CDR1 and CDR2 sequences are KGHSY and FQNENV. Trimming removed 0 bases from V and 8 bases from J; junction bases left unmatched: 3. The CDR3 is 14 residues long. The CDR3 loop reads CASSQSTGGWGYTF. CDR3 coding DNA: TGTGCCAGCAGCCAATCGACAGGGGGCTGGGGCTACACCTTC.